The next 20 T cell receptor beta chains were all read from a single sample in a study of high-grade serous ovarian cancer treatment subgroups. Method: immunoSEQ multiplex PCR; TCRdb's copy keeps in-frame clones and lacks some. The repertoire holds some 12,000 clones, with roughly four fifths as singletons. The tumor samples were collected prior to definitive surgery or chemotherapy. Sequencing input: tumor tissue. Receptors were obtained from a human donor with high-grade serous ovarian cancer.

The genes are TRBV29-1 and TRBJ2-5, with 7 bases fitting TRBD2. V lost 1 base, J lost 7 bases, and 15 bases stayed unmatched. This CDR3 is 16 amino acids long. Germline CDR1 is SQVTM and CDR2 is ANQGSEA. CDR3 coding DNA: TGCAGCGTTGAAGGCCTTGAATGGCTAGCTAGCGGGACCCAGTACTTC. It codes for CSVEGLEWLASGTQYF.

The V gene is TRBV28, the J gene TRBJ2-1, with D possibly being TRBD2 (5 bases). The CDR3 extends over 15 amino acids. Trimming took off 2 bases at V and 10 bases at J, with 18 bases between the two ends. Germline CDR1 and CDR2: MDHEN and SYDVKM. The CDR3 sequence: CASSLPGLGNVEQFF. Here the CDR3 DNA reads TGTGCCAGCAGTTTACCCGGACTGGGAAATGTAGAGCAGTTCTTC.

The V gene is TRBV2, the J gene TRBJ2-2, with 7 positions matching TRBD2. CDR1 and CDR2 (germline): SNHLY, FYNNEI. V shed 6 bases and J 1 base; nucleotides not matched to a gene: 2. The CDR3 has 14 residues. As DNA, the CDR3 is TGTGCCAGCAGGATAGCGGGGAACACCGGGGAGCTGTTTTTT. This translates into CASRIAGNTGELFF.

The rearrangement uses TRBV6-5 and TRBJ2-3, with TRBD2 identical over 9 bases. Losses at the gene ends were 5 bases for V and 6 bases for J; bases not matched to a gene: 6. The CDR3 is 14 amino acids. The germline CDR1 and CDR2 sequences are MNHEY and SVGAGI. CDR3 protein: CASSIRTSVDTQYF. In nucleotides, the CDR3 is TGTGCCAGCAGTATCCGGACTAGCGTTGATACGCAGTATTTT.

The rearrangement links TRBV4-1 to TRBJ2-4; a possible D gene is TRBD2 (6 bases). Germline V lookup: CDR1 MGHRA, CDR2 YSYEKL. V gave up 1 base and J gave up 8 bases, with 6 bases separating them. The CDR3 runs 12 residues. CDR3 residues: CASSQAGDIQYF. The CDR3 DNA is TGCGCCAGCAGCCAAGCGGGGGACATTCAGTACTTC.

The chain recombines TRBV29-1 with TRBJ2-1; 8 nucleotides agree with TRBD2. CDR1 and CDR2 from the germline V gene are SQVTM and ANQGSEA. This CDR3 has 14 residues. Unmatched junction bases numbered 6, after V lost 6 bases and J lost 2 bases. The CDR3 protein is CSVLAGSAYNEQFF. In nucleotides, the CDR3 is TGCAGCGTATTAGCGGGGTCGGCCTACAATGAGCAGTTCTTC.

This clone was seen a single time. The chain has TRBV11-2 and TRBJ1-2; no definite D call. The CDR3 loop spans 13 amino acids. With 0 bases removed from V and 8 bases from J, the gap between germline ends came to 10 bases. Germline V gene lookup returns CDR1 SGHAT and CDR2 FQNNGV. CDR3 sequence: CASSLDRLRGYTF. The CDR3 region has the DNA TGTGCCAGCAGCTTAGACAGGCTCCGGGGCTACACCTTC.

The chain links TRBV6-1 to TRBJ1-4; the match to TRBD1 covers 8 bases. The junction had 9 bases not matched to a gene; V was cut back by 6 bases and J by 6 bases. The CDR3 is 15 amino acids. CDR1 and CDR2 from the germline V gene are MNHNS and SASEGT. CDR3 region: CASRNDRGVYEKLFF. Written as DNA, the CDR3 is TGTGCCAGCAGAAACGACAGGGGAGTATATGAAAAACTGTTTTTT.

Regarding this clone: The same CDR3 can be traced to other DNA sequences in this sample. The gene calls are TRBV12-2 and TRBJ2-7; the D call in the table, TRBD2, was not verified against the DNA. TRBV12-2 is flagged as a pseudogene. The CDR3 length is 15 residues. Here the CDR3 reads CASRFGLATSYEQYF. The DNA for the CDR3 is TGTGCAAGTCGCTTTGGATTAGCAACGTCCTACGAGCAGTACTTC.

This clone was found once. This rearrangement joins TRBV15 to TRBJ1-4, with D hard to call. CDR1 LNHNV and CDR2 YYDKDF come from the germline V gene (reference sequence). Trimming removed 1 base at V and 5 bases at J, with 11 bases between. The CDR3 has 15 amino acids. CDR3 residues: CATSRAFGINEKLFF. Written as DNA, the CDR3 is TGTGCCACCAGCAGAGCTTTTGGAATAAATGAAAAACTGTTTTTT.

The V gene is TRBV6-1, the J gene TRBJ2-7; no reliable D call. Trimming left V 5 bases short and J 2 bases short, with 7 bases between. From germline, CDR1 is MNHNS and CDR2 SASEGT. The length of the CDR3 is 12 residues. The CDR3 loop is CASSRVTYEQYF. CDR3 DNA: TGTGCCAGCAGTCGCGTTACCTACGAGCAGTACTTC.

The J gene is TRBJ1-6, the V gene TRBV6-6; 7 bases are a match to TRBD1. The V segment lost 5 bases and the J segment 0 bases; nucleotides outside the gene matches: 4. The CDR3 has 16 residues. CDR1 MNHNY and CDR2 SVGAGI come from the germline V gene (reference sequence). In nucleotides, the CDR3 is TGTGCCAGCAGTCAGGGGGAGAGCTCCTATAATTCACCCCTCCACTTT. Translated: CASSQGESSYNSPLHF.

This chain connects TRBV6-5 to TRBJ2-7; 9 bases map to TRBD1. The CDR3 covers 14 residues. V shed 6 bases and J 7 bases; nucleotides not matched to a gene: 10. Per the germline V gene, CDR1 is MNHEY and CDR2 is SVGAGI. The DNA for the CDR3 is TGTGCCAGCAGCCACCGGGACAGGGCGAGGGAGCAGTACTTC. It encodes CASSHRDRAREQYF.

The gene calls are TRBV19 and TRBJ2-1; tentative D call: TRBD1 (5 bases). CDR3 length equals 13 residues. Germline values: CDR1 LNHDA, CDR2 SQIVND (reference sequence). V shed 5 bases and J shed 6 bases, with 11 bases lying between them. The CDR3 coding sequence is TGTGCCAGTAGTCTTGACAGATTCAATGAGCAGTTCTTC. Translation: CASSLDRFNEQFF.

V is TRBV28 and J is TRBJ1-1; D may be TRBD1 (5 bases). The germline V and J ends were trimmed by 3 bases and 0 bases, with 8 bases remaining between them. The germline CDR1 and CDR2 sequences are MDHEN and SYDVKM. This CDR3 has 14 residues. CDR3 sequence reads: CASSFRGVNTEAFF. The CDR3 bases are TGTGCCAGCAGTTTTCGGGGGGTGAACACTGAAGCTTTCTTT.

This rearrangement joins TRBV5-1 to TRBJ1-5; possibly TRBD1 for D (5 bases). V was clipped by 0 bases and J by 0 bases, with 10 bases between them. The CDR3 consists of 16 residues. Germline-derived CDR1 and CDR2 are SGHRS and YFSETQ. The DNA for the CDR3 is TGCGCCAGCAGCTTGGAAGGGGCTGGTAGCAATCAGCCCCAGCATTTT. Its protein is CASSLEGAGSNQPQHF. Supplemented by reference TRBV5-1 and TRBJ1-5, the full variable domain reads KAGVTQTPRYLIKTRGQQVTLSCSPISGHRSVSWYQQTPGQGLQFLFEYFSETQRNKGNFPGRFSGRQFSNSRSEMNVSTLELGDSALYLCASSLEGAGSNQPQHFGDGTRLSIL.

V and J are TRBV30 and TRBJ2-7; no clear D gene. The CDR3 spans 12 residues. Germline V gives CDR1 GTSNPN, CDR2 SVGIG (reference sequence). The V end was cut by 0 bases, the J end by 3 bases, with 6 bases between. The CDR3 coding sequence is TGTGCCTGGAGTGTAGAGGACTACGAGCAGTACTTC. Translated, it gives CAWSVEDYEQYF.

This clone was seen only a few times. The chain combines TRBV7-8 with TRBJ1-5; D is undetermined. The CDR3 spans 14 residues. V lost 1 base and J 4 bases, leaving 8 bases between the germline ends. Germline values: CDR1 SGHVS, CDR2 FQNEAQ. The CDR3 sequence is CASSLGVGNQPQHF. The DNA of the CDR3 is TGTGCCAGCAGCTTAGGGGTGGGAAATCAGCCCCAGCATTTT.

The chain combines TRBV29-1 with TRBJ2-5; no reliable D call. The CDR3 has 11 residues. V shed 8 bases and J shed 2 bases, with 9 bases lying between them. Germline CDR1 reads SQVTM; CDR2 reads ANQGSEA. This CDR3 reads CSIRIQETQYF. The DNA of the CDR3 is TGCAGCATTCGAATTCAAGAGACCCAGTACTTC.

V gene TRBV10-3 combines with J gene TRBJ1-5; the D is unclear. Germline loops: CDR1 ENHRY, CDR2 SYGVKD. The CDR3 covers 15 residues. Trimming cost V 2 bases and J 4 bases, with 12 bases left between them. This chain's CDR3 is CAISEVPGGNQPQHF. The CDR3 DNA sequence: TGTGCCATCAGTGAGGTTCCCGGAGGGAATCAGCCCCAGCATTTT.